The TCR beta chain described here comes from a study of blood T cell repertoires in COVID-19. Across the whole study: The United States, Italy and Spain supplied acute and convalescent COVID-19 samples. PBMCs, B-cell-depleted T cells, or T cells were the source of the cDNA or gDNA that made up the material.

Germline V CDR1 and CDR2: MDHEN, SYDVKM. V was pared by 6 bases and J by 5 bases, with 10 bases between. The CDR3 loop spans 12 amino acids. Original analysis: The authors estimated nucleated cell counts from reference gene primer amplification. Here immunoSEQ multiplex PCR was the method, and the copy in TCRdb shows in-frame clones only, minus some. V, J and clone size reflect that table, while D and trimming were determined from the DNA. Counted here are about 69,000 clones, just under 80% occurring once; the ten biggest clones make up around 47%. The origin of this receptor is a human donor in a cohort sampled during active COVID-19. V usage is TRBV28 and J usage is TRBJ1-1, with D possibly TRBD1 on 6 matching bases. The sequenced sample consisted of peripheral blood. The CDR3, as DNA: TGTGCCAGCAGGGGGGCAGGGACTGAAGCTTTCTTT. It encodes CASRGAGTEAFF.